This TCR beta chain was retrieved from a study of blood T cell repertoires in COVID-19. Assay used: immunoSEQ multiplex PCR; TCRdb lists only in-frame clones, some missing. The data hold about 330,000 clones, with roughly 89% observed a single time. The CDR3 length is 15 residues. This TCR came from a young man with COVID-19, enrolled during active disease. Sequenced input: peripheral blood. V usage is TRBV21-1 and J usage is TRBJ2-1; TRBD1 is the table's D call, not checked against the DNA. TRBV21-1 is noted as a pseudogene. CDR3 loop: CASSKGQGSYNEQFF. The CDR3 region has the DNA TGTGCCAGCAGCAAAGGACAGGGATCTTACAATGAGCAGTTCTTC.